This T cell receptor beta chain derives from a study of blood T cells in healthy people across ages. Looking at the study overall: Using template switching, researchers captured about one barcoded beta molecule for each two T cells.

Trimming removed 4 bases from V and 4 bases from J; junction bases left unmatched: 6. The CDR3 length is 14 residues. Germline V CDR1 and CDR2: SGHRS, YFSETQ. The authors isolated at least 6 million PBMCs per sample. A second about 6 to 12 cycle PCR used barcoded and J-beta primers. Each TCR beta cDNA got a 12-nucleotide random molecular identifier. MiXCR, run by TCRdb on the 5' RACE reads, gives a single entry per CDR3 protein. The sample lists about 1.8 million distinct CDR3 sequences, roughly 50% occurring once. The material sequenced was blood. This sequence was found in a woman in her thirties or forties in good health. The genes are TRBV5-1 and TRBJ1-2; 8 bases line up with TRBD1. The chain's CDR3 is CASSGGQATYGYTF. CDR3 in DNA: TGCGCCAGCAGCGGGGGACAGGCGACCTATGGCTACACCTTC.